A selection of T cell receptor beta chains follows, all from one sample in a study of OX40 agonist ivuxolimab in advanced cancers. Data came from immunoSEQ multiplex PCR; TCRdb stores just in-frame clones and leaves some out. This table holds about 65,000 clones, 80% to 90% found once. Material: CD4+ or CD8+ T cells sorted from blood, obtained in a trial of the OX40 agonist ivuxolimab. These receptor sequences come from an adult with an advanced solid tumor such as melanoma, head and neck, liver or kidney cancer. Each CDR3 is given with its conserved first and last residue. A D gene is named only where the DNA matches it firmly. For some rows the clone size is stated as once, few or many, or as a class when expanded; others skip it.

abundance	v_gene	j_gene	d_gene	CDR3aa	CDR3nt
few	TRBV21-1	TRBJ1-4	NA	CASSNHRGLDEKLFF	TGTGCCAGCAGCAACCACAGGGGGCTAGATGAAAAACTGTTTTTT
once	TRBV6-1	TRBJ2-7	NA	CASSYRGRGGKQYF	TGTGCCAGCAGTTATAGAGGACGGGGTGGAAAGCAGTACTTC
NA	TRBV5-1	TRBJ2-3	TRBD1	CASSLGQGIGLPTDTQYF	TGCGCCAGCAGCTTGGGACAGGGGATTGGACTGCCCACAGATACGCAGTATTTT
NA	TRBV10-1	TRBJ1-5	TRBD1	CASRGTGDQPQHF	TGCGCCAGCAGAGGGACAGGGGATCAGCCCCAGCATTTT
NA	TRBV11-2	TRBJ1-3	NA	CASTQPFSGNTIYF	TGTGCCAGCACCCAGCCATTCTCTGGAAACACCATATATTTT
NA	TRBV4-2	TRBJ2-1	NA	CASSQGSHNEQFF	TGTGCCAGCAGCCAAGGTAGTCACAATGAGCAGTTCTTC
NA	TRBV27	TRBJ2-1	NA	CASRAARNNEQFF	TGTGCCAGCAGGGCCGCCAGGAACAATGAGCAGTTCTTC
NA	TRBV5-1	TRBJ1-2	NA	CASTSPTGTSNYGYTF	TGCGCCAGCACTTCTCCAACAGGGACGTCTAACTATGGCTACACCTTC
NA	TRBV7-9	TRBJ2-7	TRBD1	CASSSRQGEQYF	TGTGCCAGCAGCTCCCGACAGGGCGAGCAGTACTTC
NA	TRBV10-3	TRBJ1-2	NA	CAISGSTGEPNYGYTF	TGTGCCATCAGTGGCAGCACAGGCGAGCCTAACTATGGCTACACCTTC
NA	TRBV7-9	TRBJ2-7	NA	CASSLEQGGTYEQYF	TGTGCCAGCAGCTTAGAACAGGGAGGGACCTACGAGCAGTACTTC
NA	TRBV19	TRBJ1-6	NA	CASSNFRATTSPLHF	TGTGCCAGTAGTAACTTCCGGGCTACGACTTCACCCCTCCACTTT
NA	TRBV6-1	TRBJ2-6	NA	CASLPGGSGANVLTF	TGTGCCAGCCTCCCGGGCGGCTCTGGGGCCAACGTCCTGACTTTC
few	TRBV18	TRBJ1-1	NA	CASSPYQRGMDTEAFF	TGTGCCAGCTCACCCTACCAGCGGGGGATGGATACTGAAGCTTTCTTT
NA	TRBV18	TRBJ1-3	NA	CASSPRDGLSGNTIYF	TGTGCCAGCTCACCGCGGGACGGACTCTCTGGAAACACCATATATTTT
NA	TRBV16	TRBJ2-5	NA	CASSMEGSLETQYF	TGTGCCAGCAGCATGGAGGGGTCCCTGGAGACCCAGTACTTC
NA	TRBV15	TRBJ1-1	NA	CATSSNPGRNTEAFF	TGTGCCACCAGCAGCAACCCGGGACGGAACACTGAAGCTTTCTTT
NA	TRBV27	TRBJ1-5	NA	CASRTSYSNQPQHF	TGTGCCAGCAGGACATCCTATAGCAATCAGCCCCAGCATTTT
NA	TRBV7-6	TRBJ2-1	TRBD2	CASSKGLDNEQFF	TGTGCCAGCAGCAAGGGACTAGACAATGAGCAGTTCTTC
once	TRBV5-5	TRBJ1-4	NA	CASSPRAFNEKLFF	TGTGCCAGCAGCCCCCGGGCCTTCAATGAAAAACTGTTTTTT
NA	TRBV6-6	TRBJ1-2	TRBD1	CASSFGDRPMGYTF	TGTGCCAGCAGTTTCGGGGACAGGCCCATGGGCTACACCTTC
NA	TRBV7-8	TRBJ1-2	TRBD1	CASSLEGTANGYTF	TGTGCCAGCAGCTTGGAGGGGACAGCCAATGGCTACACCTTC
NA	TRBV5-4	TRBJ1-2	NA	CASSSAGSAGLAYTF	TGTGCCAGCAGCTCAGCCGGGTCCGCGGGATTGGCCTACACCTTC
NA	TRBV30	TRBJ2-3	TRBD2	CAWKGGGLDTQYF	TGTGCCTGGAAGGGCGGGGGGTTAGATACGCAGTATTTT
NA	TRBV18	TRBJ2-3	NA	CATVPDTQYF	TGTGCCACCGTTCCAGATACGCAGTATTTT
NA	TRBV6-5	TRBJ1-2	NA	CASSSSYGYTF	TGTGCCAGCAGTTCCTCGTATGGCTACACCTTC
NA	TRBV9	TRBJ2-2	NA	CASSVATGKANTGELFF	TGTGCCAGCAGCGTAGCTACAGGGAAGGCGAACACCGGGGAGCTGTTTTTT
NA	TRBV21-1	TRBJ1-5	NA	CASIRGGRGNQPQHF	TGTGCCAGTATAAGGGGAGGGAGGGGGAATCAGCCCCAGCATTTT